The 29 T cell receptor beta chains listed next were all sequenced from one sample in a study of T-cell reconstitution after alpha-beta-depleted transplantation in children. Unique molecular identifiers featured in how the TCRbeta library was prepared. TCRdb reanalysed the PCR reads using MiXCR and keeps one entry per CDR3 protein. Of roughly 570,000 distinct CDR3 sequences detected, roughly 27% appear once; the ten largest clones hold 35% to 40%. Sequences were derived from PBMCs, sampled before TCRalphabeta/CD19-depleted stem cell transplant. These receptor sequences come from a boy younger than two with Wiskott-Aldrich syndrome, due to receive a stem cell transplant.

The J gene is TRBJ1-1, the V gene TRBV29-1; D gene uncertain. CDR3 length equals 13 residues. Germline-derived CDR1 and CDR2 are SQVTM and ANQGSEA. With 0 bases removed from V and 2 bases from J, the gap between germline ends came to 7 bases. This chain's CDR3 is CSVEDAGNTEAFF. As DNA, the CDR3 is TGCAGCGTTGAAGATGCAGGAAACACTGAAGCTTTCTTT. Combining the CDR3 with reference TRBV29-1 and TRBJ1-1 gives the whole variable domain SAVISQKPSRDICQRGTSLTIQCQVDSQVTMMFWYRQQPGQSLTLIATANQGSEATYESGFVIDKFPISRPNLTFSTLTVSNMSPEDSSIYLCSVEDAGNTEAFFGQGTRLTVV.

This clonotype was seen only a few times. The rearrangement joins TRBV7-4 to TRBJ1-2; 8 nucleotides agree with TRBD1. The CDR3 contains 17 residues. J gave up 5 bases and V 4 bases, and 15 bases lay outside the gene matches. Germline V gives CDR1 SGHVT, CDR2 SQSDAQ. The CDR3 loop reads CASSSGEGQGLGYGYTF. The CDR3 nucleotides are TGTGCCAGCAGCTCGGGAGAAGGACAGGGTCTAGGGTATGGCTACACCTTC.

This clonotype appeared a few times. V gene TRBV29-1 combines with J gene TRBJ2-5; 7 bases are a match to TRBD2. Germline V lookup: CDR1 SQVTM, CDR2 ANQGSEA. The CDR3 is 17 amino acids. V lost 6 bases to trimming and J lost 4 bases; unmatched junction nucleotides: 20. The CDR3 region has the DNA TGCAGCGTAGTTCTGGGGGGGGGTCGTAGGTGGATAGAGACCCAGTACTTC. Its translation: CSVVLGGGRRWIETQYF.

This clonotype showed up just a few times. V is TRBV5-1 and J is TRBJ2-3; 14 nucleotides align to TRBD2. V lost 4 bases and J lost 4; bases outside the gene matches: 5. The CDR3 runs 16 residues. Germline CDR1 reads SGHRS; CDR2 reads YFSETQ. In nucleotides, the CDR3 is TGCGCCAGCAGCCCGGGACTAGCGGGAGAACCAGATACGCAGTATTTT. This codes for CASSPGLAGEPDTQYF.

This clonotype was detected ten times or more. The chain recombines TRBV5-1 with TRBJ2-1; D not certain. The CDR3 extends over 11 amino acids. V was clipped by 2 bases and J by 8 bases, with 5 bases between them. Germline CDR1 reads SGHRS; CDR2 reads YFSETQ. CDR3 region: CASSFLDEQFF. Written as DNA, the CDR3 is TGCGCCAGCAGCTTCCTGGATGAGCAGTTCTTC.

Only a few counts were recorded for this clonotype. This chain joins TRBV9 and TRBJ2-7, with D uncertain. CDR1 is SGDLS and CDR2 is YYNGEE in the germline V gene. V was cut by 5 bases and J by 0 bases, with 9 bases left in between. The CDR3 loop spans 13 amino acids. The CDR3 sequence is CASSGPSSYEQYF. As DNA, the CDR3 is TGTGCCAGCAGTGGTCCCAGCTCCTACGAGCAGTACTTC.

The chain is built from TRBV20-1 and TRBJ2-1; 7 bases map to TRBD2. The germline V gene encodes CDR1 DFQATT and CDR2 SNEGSKA (reference sequence). The CDR3 extends over 14 amino acids. Trimming took 2 bases from V and 9 from J; bases not matched to a gene: 10. As DNA, the CDR3 is TGCAGTGCTAGACTCGGACTAGTTAGCAGTGAGCAGTTCTTC. Encoded protein: CSARLGLVSSEQFF.

V gene TRBV20-1 combines with J gene TRBJ2-3; a possible D gene is TRBD2 (5 bases). V lost 3 bases and J 1 base, leaving 11 bases between the germline ends. Germline loops: CDR1 DFQATT, CDR2 SNEGSKA (reference sequence). The CDR3 is 14 amino acids. The CDR3 DNA follows: TGCAGTGCTAGGACTACGCCTCGCACAGATACGCAGTATTTT. Translated, it gives CSARTTPRTDTQYF.

This chain links TRBV28 with TRBJ2-3; no reliable D call. Trimming pared 5 bases from V and 6 bases from J, leaving 12 bases between. Per the germline V gene, CDR1 is MDHEN and CDR2 is SYDVKM. This CDR3 contains 13 residues. Written as DNA, the CDR3 is TGTGCCAGCAGTACCCTTACCCCGGATACGCAGTATTTT. This encodes CASSTLTPDTQYF.

The CDR3 DNA reads TGTGCCAGCAGTCCACAGGGTAGAGGTGGCGAGCAGTACTTC. Residues: CASSPQGRGGEQYF. The chain links TRBV12-3 or TRBV12-4 to TRBJ2-7; D possibly corresponds to TRBD1 (6 bases). The CDR3 spans 14 residues. Trimming cost V 5 bases and J 6 bases, with 17 bases left between them.

CDR3 nucleotides: TGTGCCTGGAGTCTTGGGACCCTCCCCTCCTACGAGCAGTACTTC. Amino acid sequence: CAWSLGTLPSYEQYF. The chain carries TRBV30 and TRBJ2-7; D possibly matches TRBD1 or TRBD2 (5 bases each). Trimming took off 2 bases at V and 0 bases at J, with 14 bases between the two ends. Germline V gene lookup returns CDR1 GTSNPN and CDR2 SVGIG (reference sequence). The CDR3 contains 15 residues. The full variable domain, completed using reference TRBV30 and TRBJ2-7, is SQTIHQWPATLVQPVGSPLSLECTVEGTSNPNLYWYRQAAGRGLQLLFYSVGIGQISSEVPQNLSASRPQDRQFILSSKKLLLSDSGFYLCAWSLGTLPSYEQYFGPGTRLTVT.

The chain employs TRBV12-5 and TRBJ2-3; possibly TRBD1 or TRBD2 for D (5 bases each). Germline CDR1 LGHNT, CDR2 FRNRAP. With 6 bases removed from V and 5 bases from J, the gap between germline ends came to 18 bases. The length of the CDR3 is 15 residues. CDR3 loop: CASGRRDEQEDTQYF. CDR3 sequence (DNA): TGTGCTAGTGGCCGCCGGGACGAGCAGGAAGATACGCAGTATTTT. Full variable domain (rest looked up from reference TRBV12-5 and TRBJ2-3): DARVTQTPRHKVTEMGQEVTMRCQPILGHNTVFWYRQTMMQGLELLAYFRNRAPLDDSGMPKDRFSAEMPDATLATLKIQPSEPRDSAVYFCASGRRDEQEDTQYFGPGTRLTVL.

V gene TRBV9 combines with J gene TRBJ2-5; TRBD2 might be the D (6 bases). Germline CDR1 and CDR2: SGDLS and YYNGEE. V lost 0 bases, J lost 1 base, and 13 bases lay in between. The CDR3 covers 16 residues. CDR3 in amino acids: CASSVGAGRLQETQYF. The DNA for the CDR3 is TGTGCCAGCAGCGTAGGCGCGGGGAGACTCCAAGAGACCCAGTACTTC.

V usage is TRBV5-1 and J usage is TRBJ2-7; 9 positions match TRBD2. CDR1 SGHRS and CDR2 YFSETQ come from the germline V gene. This CDR3 region has 14 residues. V was clipped by 3 bases and J by 2 bases; unmatched bases: 3. CDR3 sequence: CASSWTSVTYEQYF. The CDR3 DNA is TGCGCCAGCAGCTGGACTAGCGTCACCTACGAGCAGTACTTC.

This clonotype was detected many times. The V call is TRBV5-1, the J call TRBJ2-7; TRBD2 matches at 10 bases. The V and J ends lost 2 bases and 4 bases, in that order; junction bases with no gene match: 6. CDR1 and CDR2 from the germline V gene are SGHRS and YFSETQ. The length of the CDR3 is 15 residues. CDR3 bases: TGCGCCAGCAGCTTCGGCCTAGCGGGAGCTTACGAGCAGTACTTC. This translates into CASSFGLAGAYEQYF.

The chain carries TRBV7-9 and TRBJ2-2; D not certain. Deletions cut 6 bases from V and 2 bases from J, with 10 bases between. The CDR3 is 14 residues long. Germline V gene lookup returns CDR1 SEHNR and CDR2 FQNEAQ (reference sequence). For the CDR3, the DNA is TGTGCCAGCAGAACGGACGCAAACACCGGGGAGCTGTTTTTT. Translation gives CASRTDANTGELFF.

This clonotype turned up a few times. The gene calls are TRBV5-5 and TRBJ1-6, with unresolved D. The CDR3 totals 15 residues. The germline CDR1 and CDR2 sequences are SGHKS and YYEKEE (reference sequence). V was clipped by 4 bases and J by 7 bases, with 15 bases between them. Here the CDR3 reads CASSLTSARNSPLHF. The DNA of the CDR3 is TGTGCCAGCAGCCTAACATCGGCCCGAAATTCACCCCTCCACTTT.

The V gene is TRBV27, the J gene TRBJ2-1, with D perhaps given as TRBD1 or TRBD2 (6 bases each). Germline V gene data show CDR1 as MNHEY and CDR2 as SMNVEV (reference sequence). CDR3 length: 16 residues. Trimming left V 2 bases short and J 4 bases short, with 15 bases between. In nucleotides, the CDR3 is TGTGCCAGCAGTTTAGTTACGGGGGCATCTTACAATGAGCAGTTCTTC. It yields the protein CASSLVTGASYNEQFF.

V and J are TRBV6-1 and TRBJ1-3; 7 nucleotides align to TRBD1. V shed 6 bases and J 4 bases; nucleotides not matched to a gene: 3. Per germline, CDR1 MNHNS and CDR2 SASEGT. The CDR3 runs to 13 residues. CDR3 amino acids: CASRTDRGNTIYF. DNA for the CDR3: TGTGCCAGCAGAACGGACAGGGGAAACACCATATATTTT.

The chain combines TRBV7-6 with TRBJ1-5; D is unresolved. V shed 4 bases and J shed 4 bases, with 8 bases lying between them. Looked up from germline, CDR1 is SGHVS and CDR2 is FNYEAQ. This CDR3 has 13 residues. The chain's CDR3 is CASSYGRNQPQHF. DNA of the CDR3: TGTGCCAGCAGCTACGGAAGAAATCAGCCCCAGCATTTT.

The chain employs TRBV20-1 and TRBJ2-1; D is tentatively TRBD1 or TRBD2 (5 bases each). Germline V lookup: CDR1 DFQATT, CDR2 SNEGSKA (reference sequence). Trimming removed 1 base from V and 5 bases from J, with 12 bases in between. CDR3 size: 14 residues. The CDR3 sequence: CSARGGRSDNEQFF. The CDR3 nucleotides are TGCAGTGCTAGAGGGGGGAGATCAGACAATGAGCAGTTCTTC.

The V gene is TRBV5-5, the J gene TRBJ2-1; 13 nucleotides align to TRBD2. With 0 bases clipped from V and 4 bases from J, the junction kept 4 bases outside the gene matches. Germline CDR1 is SGHKS and CDR2 is YYEKEE (reference sequence). CDR3 length: 17 amino acids. CDR3 residues: CASSLVATSGGYNEQFF. CDR3 sequence (DNA): TGTGCCAGCAGCTTGGTTGCGACTAGCGGGGGGTACAATGAGCAGTTCTTC. The full variable domain, rest sourced from reference TRBV5-5 and TRBJ2-1, is DAGVTQSPTHLIKTRGQQVTLRCSPISGHKSVSWYQQVLGQGPQFIFQYYEKEERGRGNFPDRFSARQFPNYSSELNVNALLLGDSALYLCASSLVATSGGYNEQFFGPGTRLTVL.

The chain couples TRBV29-1 to TRBJ1-2; 8 bases agree with TRBD1. Trimming took 4 bases from V and 6 from J; bases not matched to a gene: 13. CDR3 length: 15 amino acids. From germline, CDR1 is SQVTM and CDR2 ANQGSEA. CDR3 region: CSVVHTRQGAHGYTF. CDR3 bases: TGCAGCGTTGTACATACGAGGCAGGGGGCCCATGGCTACACCTTC.

The chain links TRBV5-1 to TRBJ2-2, with D perhaps matching TRBD2 (6 bases). The CDR3 covers 15 residues. Germline CDR1 SGHRS, CDR2 YFSETQ. Deletions cut 0 bases from V and 8 bases from J, with 14 bases between. CDR3 bases: TGCGCCAGCAGCTTGGTTCTAGCGAGTTCGGGGGAGCTGTTTTTT. Translating it yields CASSLVLASSGELFF.

The V and J genes are TRBV19 and TRBJ1-1; D not resolved. From germline, CDR1 is LNHDA and CDR2 SQIVND (reference sequence). V shed 10 bases and J shed 4 bases, with 19 bases lying between them. This CDR3 is built from 14 residues. CDR3 in DNA: TGTGCCACTAATGAAACCCCAAGGAGCACTGAAGCTTTCTTT. It encodes CATNETPRSTEAFF.

V gene TRBV5-1 combines with J gene TRBJ1-2; D gene uncertain. Germline V gene sequence: CDR1 SGHRS, CDR2 YFSETQ. The CDR3 spans 13 residues. V was clipped by 0 bases and J by 5 bases, with 8 bases between them. This chain's CDR3 is CASSLGPAYGYTF. The CDR3 DNA sequence: TGCGCCAGCAGCTTGGGTCCCGCTTATGGCTACACCTTC.

This clonotype was observed a few times. The chain couples TRBV30 to TRBJ1-3; TRBD1 is a possible D gene (5 bases). The CDR3 sequence is 16 residues long. V was clipped by 1 base and J by 0 bases, with 13 bases between them. CDR1 and CDR2 (germline): GTSNPN, SVGIG (reference sequence). As DNA, the CDR3 is TGTGCCTGGAGTGGGGGCGGTGGGAGCTCTGGAAACACCATATATTTT. Protein product: CAWSGGGGSSGNTIYF.

This clonotype was recorded a few times. The V and J genes are TRBV10-2 and TRBJ2-1, with TRBD2 matching over 14 bases. This CDR3 is built from 13 residues. Losses at the gene ends were 8 bases for V and 7 bases for J; bases not matched to a gene: 1. CDR1 WSHSY and CDR2 SAAADI come from the germline V gene. The CDR3 sequence: CASGTSGRNEQFF. CDR3 sequence (DNA): TGCGCCAGCGGGACTAGCGGGAGAAATGAGCAGTTCTTC.

This clonotype came up once. The DNA of the CDR3 is TGCAGTGCTAGAGCGGCCATTGGTCAGCCCCAGCATTTT. As protein: CSARAAIGQPQHF. The chain carries TRBV20-1 and TRBJ1-5, with D unclear. CDR3 length: 13 amino acids. V gave up 1 base and J gave up 6 bases, with 10 bases separating them. The germline gives CDR1 DFQATT, CDR2 SNEGSKA (reference sequence).